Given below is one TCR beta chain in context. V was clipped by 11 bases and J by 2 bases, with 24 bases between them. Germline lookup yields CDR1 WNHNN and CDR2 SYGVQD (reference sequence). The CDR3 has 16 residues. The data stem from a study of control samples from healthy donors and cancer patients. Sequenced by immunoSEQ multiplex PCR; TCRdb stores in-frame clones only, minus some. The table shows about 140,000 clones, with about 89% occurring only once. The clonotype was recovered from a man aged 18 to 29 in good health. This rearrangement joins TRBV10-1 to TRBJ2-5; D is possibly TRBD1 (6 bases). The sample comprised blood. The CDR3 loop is CAPGGRRSGEQETQYF. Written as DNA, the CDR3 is TGCGCCCCTGGGGGCAGGCGTAGTGGGGAGCAAGAGACCCAGTACTTC.